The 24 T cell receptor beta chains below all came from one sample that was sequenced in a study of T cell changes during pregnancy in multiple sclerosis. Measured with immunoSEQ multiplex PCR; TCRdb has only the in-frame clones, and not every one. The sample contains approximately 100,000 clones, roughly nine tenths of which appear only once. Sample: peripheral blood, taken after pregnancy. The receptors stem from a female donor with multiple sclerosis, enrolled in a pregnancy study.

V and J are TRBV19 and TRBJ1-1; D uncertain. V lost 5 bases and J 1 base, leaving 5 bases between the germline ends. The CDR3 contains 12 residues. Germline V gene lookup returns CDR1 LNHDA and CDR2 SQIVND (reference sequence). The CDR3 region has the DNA TGTGCCAGTAGTTATTCGAACACTGAAGCTTTCTTT. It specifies CASSYSNTEAFF.

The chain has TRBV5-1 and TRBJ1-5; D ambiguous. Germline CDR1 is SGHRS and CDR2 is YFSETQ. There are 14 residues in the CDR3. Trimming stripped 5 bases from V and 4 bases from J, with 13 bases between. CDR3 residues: CASRREQANQPQHF. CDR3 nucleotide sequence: TGCGCCAGCAGGAGGGAGCAGGCAAATCAGCCCCAGCATTTT. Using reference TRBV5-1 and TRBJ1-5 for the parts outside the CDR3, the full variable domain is KAGVTQTPRYLIKTRGQQVTLSCSPISGHRSVSWYQQTPGQGLQFLFEYFSETQRNKGNFPGRFSGRQFSNSRSEMNVSTLELGDSALYLCASRREQANQPQHFGDGTRLSIL.

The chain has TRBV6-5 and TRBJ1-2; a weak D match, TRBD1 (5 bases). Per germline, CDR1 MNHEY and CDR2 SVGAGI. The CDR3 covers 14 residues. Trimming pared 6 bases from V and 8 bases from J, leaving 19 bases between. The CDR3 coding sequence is TGTGCCAGCAGACGGGGTCGGGGGAGGGGCGGCTACACCTTC. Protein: CASRRGRGRGGYTF.

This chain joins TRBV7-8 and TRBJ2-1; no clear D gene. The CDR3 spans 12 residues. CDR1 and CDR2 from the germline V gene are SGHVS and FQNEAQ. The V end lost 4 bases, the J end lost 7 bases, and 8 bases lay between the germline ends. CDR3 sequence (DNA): TGTGCCAGCAGCTCACCAGAAAATGAGCAGTTCTTC. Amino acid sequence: CASSSPENEQFF.

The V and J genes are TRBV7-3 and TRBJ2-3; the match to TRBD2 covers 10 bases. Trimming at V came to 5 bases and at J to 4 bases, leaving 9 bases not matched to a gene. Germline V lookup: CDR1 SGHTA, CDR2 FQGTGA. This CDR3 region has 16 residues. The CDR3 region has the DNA TGTGCCAGCAGCCCTGAAAGTCTAGCGGGGGCAGATACGCAGTATTTT. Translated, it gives CASSPESLAGADTQYF.

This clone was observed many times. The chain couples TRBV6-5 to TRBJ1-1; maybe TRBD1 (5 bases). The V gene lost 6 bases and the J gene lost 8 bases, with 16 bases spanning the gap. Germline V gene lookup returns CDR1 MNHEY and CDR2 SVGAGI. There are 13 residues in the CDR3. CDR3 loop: CASSPREGPEAFF. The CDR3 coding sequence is TGTGCCAGCAGCCCCAGGGAGGGCCCCGAAGCTTTCTTT.

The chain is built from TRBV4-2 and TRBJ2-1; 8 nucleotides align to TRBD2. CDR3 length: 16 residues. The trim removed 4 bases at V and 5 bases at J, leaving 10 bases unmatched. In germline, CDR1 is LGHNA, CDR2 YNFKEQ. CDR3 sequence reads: CASSPGAGVSHNEQFF. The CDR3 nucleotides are TGTGCCAGCAGCCCAGGAGCGGGGGTTTCCCACAATGAGCAGTTCTTC.

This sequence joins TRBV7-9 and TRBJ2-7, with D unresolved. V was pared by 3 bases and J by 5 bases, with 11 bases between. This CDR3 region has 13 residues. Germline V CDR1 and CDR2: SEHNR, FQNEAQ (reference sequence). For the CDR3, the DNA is TGTGCCAGCAGCTTGAAACAGCTTGACGAGCAGTACTTC. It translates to CASSLKQLDEQYF.

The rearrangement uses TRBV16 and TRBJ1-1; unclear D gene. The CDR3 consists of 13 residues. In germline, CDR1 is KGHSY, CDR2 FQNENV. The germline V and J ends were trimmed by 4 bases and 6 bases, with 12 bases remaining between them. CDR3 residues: CASSRNSRAEAFF. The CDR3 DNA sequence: TGTGCCAGCAGCCGCAACAGTCGCGCTGAAGCTTTCTTT.

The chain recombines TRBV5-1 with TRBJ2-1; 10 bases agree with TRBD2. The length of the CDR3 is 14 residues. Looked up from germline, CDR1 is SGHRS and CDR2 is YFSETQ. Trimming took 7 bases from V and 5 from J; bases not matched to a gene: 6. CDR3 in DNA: TGCGCCAGCGGGAGAGCGGGGGGGAACAATGAGCAGTTCTTC. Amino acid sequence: CASGRAGGNNEQFF.

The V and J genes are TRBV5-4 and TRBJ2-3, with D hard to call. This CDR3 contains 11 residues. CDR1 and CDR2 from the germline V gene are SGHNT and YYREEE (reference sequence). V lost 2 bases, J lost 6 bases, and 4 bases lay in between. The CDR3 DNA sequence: TGTGCCAGCAGCTTTGCGGATACGCAGTATTTT. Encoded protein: CASSFADTQYF.

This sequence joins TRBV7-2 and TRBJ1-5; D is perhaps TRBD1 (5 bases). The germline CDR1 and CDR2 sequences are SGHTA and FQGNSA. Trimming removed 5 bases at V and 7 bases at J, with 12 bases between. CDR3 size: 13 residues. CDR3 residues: CASSPYRFQPQHF. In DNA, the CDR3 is TGTGCCAGCAGCCCGTACAGGTTCCAGCCCCAGCATTTT.

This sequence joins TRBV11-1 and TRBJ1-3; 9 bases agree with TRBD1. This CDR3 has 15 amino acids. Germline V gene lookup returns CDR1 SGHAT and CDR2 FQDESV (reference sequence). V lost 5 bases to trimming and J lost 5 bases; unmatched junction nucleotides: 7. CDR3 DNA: TGTGCCAGCAGCACGACAGGGGGAGACCGAAACACCATATATTTT. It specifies CASSTTGGDRNTIYF.

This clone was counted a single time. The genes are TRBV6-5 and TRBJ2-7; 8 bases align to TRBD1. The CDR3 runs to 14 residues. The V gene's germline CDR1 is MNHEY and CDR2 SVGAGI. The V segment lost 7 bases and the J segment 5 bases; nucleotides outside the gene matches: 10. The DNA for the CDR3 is TGTGCCAGCACCCAACCCGGGACAGGAGACGAGCAGTACTTC. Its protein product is CASTQPGTGDEQYF.

CDR3 sequence reads: CASSLGVGQPQHF. The CDR3 DNA sequence: TGTGCCAGCAGTCTAGGGGTGGGGCAGCCCCAGCATTTT. The J gene is TRBJ1-5, the V gene TRBV7-2, with D possibly matching TRBD1 (5 bases). V was trimmed by 6 bases and J by 7 bases, leaving 13 bases between them. CDR1 SGHTA and CDR2 FQGNSA come from the germline V gene. CDR3 length equals 13 residues.

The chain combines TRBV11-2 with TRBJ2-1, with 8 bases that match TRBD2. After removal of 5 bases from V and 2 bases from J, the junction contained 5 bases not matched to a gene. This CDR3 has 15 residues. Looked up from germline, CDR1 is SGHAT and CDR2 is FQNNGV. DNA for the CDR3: TGTGCCAGCAGCCGAATAGCGGGGACCTACAATGAGCAGTTCTTC. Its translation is CASSRIAGTYNEQFF.

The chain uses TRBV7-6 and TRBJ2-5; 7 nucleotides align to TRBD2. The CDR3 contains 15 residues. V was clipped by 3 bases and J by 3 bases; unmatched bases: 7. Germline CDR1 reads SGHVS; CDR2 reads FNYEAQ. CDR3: CASSLGGGPKETQYF. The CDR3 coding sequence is TGTGCCAGCAGCTTGGGCGGGGGACCTAAAGAGACCCAGTACTTC.

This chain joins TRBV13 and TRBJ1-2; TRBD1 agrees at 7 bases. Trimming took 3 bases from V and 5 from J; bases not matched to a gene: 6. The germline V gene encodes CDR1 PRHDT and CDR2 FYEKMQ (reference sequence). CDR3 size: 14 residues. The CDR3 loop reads CASSFITGDYGYTF. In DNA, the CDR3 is TGTGCCAGCAGCTTTATCACAGGGGATTATGGCTACACCTTC.

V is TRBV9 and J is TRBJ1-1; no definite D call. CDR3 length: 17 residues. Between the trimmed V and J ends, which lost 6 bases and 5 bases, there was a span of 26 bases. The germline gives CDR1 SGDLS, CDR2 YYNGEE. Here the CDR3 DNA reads TGTGCCAGCATAGTTGCGCGTAGGGTCCCCGGGAGGACTGAAGCTTTCTTT. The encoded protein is CASIVARRVPGRTEAFF.

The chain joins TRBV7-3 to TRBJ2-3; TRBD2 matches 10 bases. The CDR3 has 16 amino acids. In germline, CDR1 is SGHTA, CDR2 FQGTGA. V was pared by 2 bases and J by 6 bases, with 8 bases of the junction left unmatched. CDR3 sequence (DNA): TGTGCCAGCAGCTTAGGTAGCGGGGGGATTAAGGATACGCAGTATTTT. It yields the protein CASSLGSGGIKDTQYF.

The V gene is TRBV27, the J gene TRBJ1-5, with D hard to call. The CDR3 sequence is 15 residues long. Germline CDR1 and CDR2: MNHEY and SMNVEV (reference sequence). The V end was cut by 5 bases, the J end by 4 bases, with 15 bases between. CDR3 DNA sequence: TGTGCCAGCAGTCCTTCCGGAGGTGGGAATCAGCCCCAGCATTTT. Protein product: CASSPSGGGNQPQHF.

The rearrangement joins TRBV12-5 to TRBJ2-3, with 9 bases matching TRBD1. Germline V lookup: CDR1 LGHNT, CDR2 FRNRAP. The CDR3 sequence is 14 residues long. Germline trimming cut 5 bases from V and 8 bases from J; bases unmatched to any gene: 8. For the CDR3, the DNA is TGTGCTAGTGGTGCCCGACAGGGGGTCGGTACGCAGTATTTT. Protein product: CASGARQGVGTQYF.

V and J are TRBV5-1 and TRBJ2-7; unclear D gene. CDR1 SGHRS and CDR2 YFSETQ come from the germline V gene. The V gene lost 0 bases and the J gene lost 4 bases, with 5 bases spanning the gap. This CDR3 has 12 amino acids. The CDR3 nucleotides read TGCGCCAGCAGCTTGGAGAGTTACGAGCAGTACTTC. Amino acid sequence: CASSLESYEQYF.

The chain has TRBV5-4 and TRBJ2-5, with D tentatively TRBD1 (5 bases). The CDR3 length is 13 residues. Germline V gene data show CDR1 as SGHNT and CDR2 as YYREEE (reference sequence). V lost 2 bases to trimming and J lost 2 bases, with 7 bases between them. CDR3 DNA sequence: TGTGCCAGCAGCTTCGACAGACAAGAGACCCAGTACTTC. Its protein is CASSFDRQETQYF.